This T cell receptor (beta chain) was identified in a study of T cell repertoires in cytomegalovirus infection. TCRdb re-derived calls from the reads in MiXCR, one entry per CDR3 protein. The table shows under 850,000 distinct CDR3 sequences, with about a third occurring only once. In germline, CDR1 is LGHNA, CDR2 YNFKEQ. Trimming took 3 bases from V and 4 from J, leaving 16 bases between them. This CDR3 contains 16 residues. This clonotype was recorded a few times. This chain connects TRBV4-2 to TRBJ2-1; D not certain. The sample consisted of PBMCs. The TCR sequence derives from a human donor in good health (CMV status not recorded). Some clones in this sample may be carry-over from other donors' samples. The CDR3 nucleotides read TGTGCCAGCAGCCAGACCCTACAAAACCCATACAATGAGCAGTTCTTC. Its protein product is CASSQTLQNPYNEQFF.